This T cell receptor (beta chain) originates from a study of naive and memory T cell subsets. General study points: A few larger clonotypes appeared in naive repertoires, especially CD8, possibly memory cells re-expressing CD45RA. TCR abundance followed a power law differing between naive and memory subsets.

Two oligonucleotides, mixed equimolar, formed the beta constant-region primer covering TRBC1 and TRBC2. Ligated cDNA was amplified by four rounds of PCR with nested alpha and beta constant-region primers and SP2. Ligation attached a single-stranded oligonucleotide with a 12-nucleotide UMI and the SP2 primer to the cDNA 3' end. TCRdb re-analysed the UMI-ligation and nested PCR reads in MiXCR, keeping a single row per CDR3 protein. Here the sample spans roughly 150,000 distinct CDR3 sequences, under 25% being singletons. Trimming shortened V by 8 bases and J by 6 bases, and 7 bases separated the two germline ends. This CDR3 is built from 10 residues. Germline lookup yields CDR1 SNHLY and CDR2 FYNNEI. Remarks on this clonotype: Its cognate antigen is unknown.

After CD4 positive bead selection, the CD4-negative fraction gave CD8 T cells. Four subsets defined by CD45RA and CD27 were sorted after CD3, CD4, CD8 and live/dead staining. The source of this sequence is a human donor in good health. The sequenced material came from naive CD4+ T cells from blood. The chain has TRBV2 and TRBJ2-5; D not resolved. The CDR3 nucleotides read TGTGCCAGCCGAGTGAAGACCCAGTACTTC. The encoded protein is CASRVKTQYF. Full variable domain (rest looked up from reference TRBV2 and TRBJ2-5): EPEVTQTPSHQVTQMGQEVILRCVPISNHLYFYWYRQILGQKVEFLVSFYNNEISEKSEIFDDQFSVERPDGSNFTLKIRSTKLEDSAMYFCASRVKTQYFGPGTRLLVL.